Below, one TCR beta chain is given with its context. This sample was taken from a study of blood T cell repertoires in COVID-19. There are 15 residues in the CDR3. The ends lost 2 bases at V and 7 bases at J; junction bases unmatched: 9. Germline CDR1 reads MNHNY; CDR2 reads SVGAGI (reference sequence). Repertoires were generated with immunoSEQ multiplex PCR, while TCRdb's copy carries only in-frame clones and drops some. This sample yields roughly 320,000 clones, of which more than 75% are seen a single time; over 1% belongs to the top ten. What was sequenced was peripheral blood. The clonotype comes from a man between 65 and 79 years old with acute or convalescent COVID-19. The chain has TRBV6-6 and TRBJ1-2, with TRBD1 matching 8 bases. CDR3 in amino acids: CASSYVQGAPLGYTF. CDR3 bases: TGTGCCAGCAGTTACGTGCAGGGGGCGCCCCTTGGCTACACCTTC.